This entry is about one T cell receptor (beta chain). The sample has other DNA sequences that encode this CDR3 too. Study processing details: Using reference gene primer amplification, nucleated cell counts were estimated. The assay was immunoSEQ multiplex PCR, and TCRdb's table has in-frame clones only and misses some. Clone size and V and J calls were adopted from that table, with D and trimming inferred from the DNA. The sample lists about 120,000 clones; approximately 84% were seen once. This sample was included in a study of blood T cell repertoires in COVID-19. Study-wide background: Samples of COVID-19 (acute and convalescent) were obtained from the United States, Italy and Spain. T cells, B-cell-depleted T cells, or PBMCs supplied cDNA or gDNA.

V lost 2 bases to trimming and J lost 2 bases; unmatched junction nucleotides: 1. CDR3 length: 15 amino acids. Germline CDR1 SGHTA, CDR2 FQGTGA. The sequenced sample was peripheral blood. The chain has TRBV7-3 and TRBJ2-1; 9 bases match TRBD2. This TCR came from a man aged 40-49 years with acute or convalescent COVID-19. The CDR3 DNA follows: TGTGCCAGCAGCTTACTAGCGGGACCCTACAATGAGCAGTTCTTC. As protein: CASSLLAGPYNEQFF.